This T cell receptor beta chain was recovered during a study of control samples from healthy donors and cancer patients. Germline CDR1 and CDR2: GTSNPN and SVGIG (reference sequence). The V and J ends lost 3 bases and 0 bases respectively, with 8 bases between them. CDR3 size: 13 residues. Sequenced by immunoSEQ multiplex PCR; TCRdb stores in-frame clones only, minus some. The sample has 130,000 or so clones, around nine tenths seen once; the top ten hold approximately 3.2%. The chain combines TRBV30 with TRBJ1-2; D ambiguous. What was sequenced was blood. The sequence derives from a man between 45 and 60 years old in good health. DNA of the CDR3: TGTGCCTGGAGATTAGACTCTAACTATGGCTACACCTTC. This gives the protein CAWRLDSNYGYTF. Based on the CDR3 plus reference TRBV30 and TRBJ1-2, the full variable domain is SQTIHQWPATLVQPVGSPLSLECTVEGTSNPNLYWYRQAAGRGLQLLFYSVGIGQISSEVPQNLSASRPQDRQFILSSKKLLLSDSGFYLCAWRLDSNYGYTFGSGTRLTVV.